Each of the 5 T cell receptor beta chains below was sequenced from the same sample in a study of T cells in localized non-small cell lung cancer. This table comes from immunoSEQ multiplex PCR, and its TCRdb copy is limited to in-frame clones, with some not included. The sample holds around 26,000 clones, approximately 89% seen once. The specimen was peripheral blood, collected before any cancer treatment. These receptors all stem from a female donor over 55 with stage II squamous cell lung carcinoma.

The CDR3 bases are TGTGCCAGCAGTGTGTTGGGTACGCAGTATTTT. This translates into CASSVLGTQYF. The chain carries TRBV2 and TRBJ2-3; D gene ambiguous. With 4 bases removed from V and 8 bases from J, the gap between germline ends came to 7 bases. This CDR3 contains 11 residues. Germline V gene lookup returns CDR1 SNHLY and CDR2 FYNNEI. The full variable domain, rest sourced from reference TRBV2 and TRBJ2-3, is EPEVTQTPSHQVTQMGQEVILRCVPISNHLYFYWYRQILGQKVEFLVSFYNNEISEKSEIFDDQFSVERPDGSNFTLKIRSTKLEDSAMYFCASSVLGTQYFGPGTRLTVL.

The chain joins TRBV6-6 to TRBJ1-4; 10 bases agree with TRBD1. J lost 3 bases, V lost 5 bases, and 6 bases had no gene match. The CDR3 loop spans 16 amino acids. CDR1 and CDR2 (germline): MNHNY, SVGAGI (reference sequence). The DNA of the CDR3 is TGTGCCAGCAGTCCGACAGGGGGCAAGGCTAATGAAAAACTGTTTTTT. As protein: CASSPTGGKANEKLFF.

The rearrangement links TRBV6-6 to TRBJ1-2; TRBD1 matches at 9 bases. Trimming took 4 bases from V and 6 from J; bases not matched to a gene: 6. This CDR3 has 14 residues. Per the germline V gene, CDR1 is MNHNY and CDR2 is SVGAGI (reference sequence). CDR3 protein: CASSSRQGEDGYTF. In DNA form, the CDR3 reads TGTGCCAGCAGTTCCCGACAGGGGGAGGATGGCTACACCTTC.

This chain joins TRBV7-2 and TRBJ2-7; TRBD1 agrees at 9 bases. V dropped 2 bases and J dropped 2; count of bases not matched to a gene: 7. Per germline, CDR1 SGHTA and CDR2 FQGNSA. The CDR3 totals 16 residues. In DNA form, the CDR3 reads TGTGCCAGCAGCTTAACCGGGACAGGGTTCGCCTACGAGCAGTACTTC. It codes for CASSLTGTGFAYEQYF.

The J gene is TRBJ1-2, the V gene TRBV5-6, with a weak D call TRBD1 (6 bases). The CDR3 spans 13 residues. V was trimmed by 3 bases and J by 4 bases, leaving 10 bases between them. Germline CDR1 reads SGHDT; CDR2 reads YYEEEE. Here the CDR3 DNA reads TGTGCCAGCAGCTCAAAGACAGGCTATGGCTACACCTTC. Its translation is CASSSKTGYGYTF.